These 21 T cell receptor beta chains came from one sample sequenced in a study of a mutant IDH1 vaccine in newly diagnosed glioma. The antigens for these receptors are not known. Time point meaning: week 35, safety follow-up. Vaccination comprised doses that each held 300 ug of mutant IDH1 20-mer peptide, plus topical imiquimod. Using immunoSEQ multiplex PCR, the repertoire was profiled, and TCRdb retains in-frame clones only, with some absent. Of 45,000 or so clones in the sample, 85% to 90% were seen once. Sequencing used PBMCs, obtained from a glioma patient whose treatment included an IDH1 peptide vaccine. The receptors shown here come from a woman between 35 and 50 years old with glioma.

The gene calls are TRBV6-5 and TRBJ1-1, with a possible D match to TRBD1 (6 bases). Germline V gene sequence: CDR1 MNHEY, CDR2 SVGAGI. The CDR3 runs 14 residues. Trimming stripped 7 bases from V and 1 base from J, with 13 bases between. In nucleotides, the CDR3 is TGTGCCAGCATCCCTTACAGGGAGAACACTGAAGCTTTCTTT. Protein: CASIPYRENTEAFF.

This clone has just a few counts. DNA for the CDR3: TGTGCCAGCAGATCGGGACAGGGGAGAGGAATGCCCCAGCATTTT. Translation gives CASRSGQGRGMPQHF. The chain links TRBV2 to TRBJ1-5, with 10 bases fitting TRBD1. This CDR3 comprises 15 residues. V gave up 6 bases and J gave up 9 bases; unmatched junction bases: 11. Germline V gives CDR1 SNHLY, CDR2 FYNNEI.

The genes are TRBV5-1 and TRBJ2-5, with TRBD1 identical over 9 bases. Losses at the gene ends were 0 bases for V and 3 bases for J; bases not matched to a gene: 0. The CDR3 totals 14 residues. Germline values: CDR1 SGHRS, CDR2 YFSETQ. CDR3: CASSLGDREETQYF. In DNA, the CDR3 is TGCGCCAGCAGCTTGGGGGACAGGGAAGAGACCCAGTACTTC.

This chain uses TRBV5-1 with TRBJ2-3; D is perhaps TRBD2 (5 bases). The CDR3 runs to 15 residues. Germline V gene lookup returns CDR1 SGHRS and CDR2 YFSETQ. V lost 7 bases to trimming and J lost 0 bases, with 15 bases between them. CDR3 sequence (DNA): TGCGCCAGCCACCTATCGAGCGGAAGCACAGATACGCAGTATTTT. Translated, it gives CASHLSSGSTDTQYF.

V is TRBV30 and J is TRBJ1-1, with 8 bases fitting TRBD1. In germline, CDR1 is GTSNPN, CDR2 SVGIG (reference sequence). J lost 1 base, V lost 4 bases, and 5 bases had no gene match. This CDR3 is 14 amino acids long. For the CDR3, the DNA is TGTGCCTGGACCGGAGGGACAGGGAACACTGAAGCTTTCTTT. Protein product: CAWTGGTGNTEAFF.

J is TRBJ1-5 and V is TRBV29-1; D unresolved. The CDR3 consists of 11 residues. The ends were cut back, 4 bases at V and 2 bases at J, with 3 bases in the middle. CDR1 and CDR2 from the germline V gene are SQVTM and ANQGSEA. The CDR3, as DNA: TGCAGCGTTGGGGGCAATCAGCCCCAGCATTTT. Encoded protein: CSVGGNQPQHF.

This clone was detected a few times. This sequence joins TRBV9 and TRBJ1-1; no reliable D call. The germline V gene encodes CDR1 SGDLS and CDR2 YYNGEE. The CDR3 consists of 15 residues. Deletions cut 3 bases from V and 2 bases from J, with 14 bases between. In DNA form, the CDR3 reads TGTGCCAGCAGCGCTAACACAGCCGAAAACACTGAAGCTTTCTTT. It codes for CASSANTAENTEAFF.

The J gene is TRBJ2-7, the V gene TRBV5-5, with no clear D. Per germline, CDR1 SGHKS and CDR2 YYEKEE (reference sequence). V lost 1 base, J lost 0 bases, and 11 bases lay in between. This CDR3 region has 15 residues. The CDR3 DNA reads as TGTGCCAGCAGCTTGCAGGTCTCGAGCTCCTACGAGCAGTACTTC. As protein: CASSLQVSSSYEQYF.

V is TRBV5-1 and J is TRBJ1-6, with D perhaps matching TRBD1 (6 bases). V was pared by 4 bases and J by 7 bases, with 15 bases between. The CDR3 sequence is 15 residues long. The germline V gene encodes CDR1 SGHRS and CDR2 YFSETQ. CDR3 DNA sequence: TGCGCCAGCAGCGGCGGGGGCTCCCTAAATTCACCCCTCCACTTT. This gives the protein CASSGGGSLNSPLHF.

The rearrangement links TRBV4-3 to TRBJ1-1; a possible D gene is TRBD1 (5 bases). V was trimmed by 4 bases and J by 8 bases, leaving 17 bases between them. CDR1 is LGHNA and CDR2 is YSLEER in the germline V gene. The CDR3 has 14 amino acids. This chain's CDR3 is CASSRGLRGSEAFF. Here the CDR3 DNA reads TGCGCCAGCAGCCGAGGTTTGAGGGGCTCAGAAGCTTTCTTT.

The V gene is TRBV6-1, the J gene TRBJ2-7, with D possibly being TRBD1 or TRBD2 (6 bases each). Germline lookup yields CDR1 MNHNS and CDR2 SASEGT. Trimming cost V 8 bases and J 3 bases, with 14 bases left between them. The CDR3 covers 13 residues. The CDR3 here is CASGSGASYEQYF. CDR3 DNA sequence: TGTGCCAGCGGCTCGGGGGCTAGCTACGAGCAGTACTTC.

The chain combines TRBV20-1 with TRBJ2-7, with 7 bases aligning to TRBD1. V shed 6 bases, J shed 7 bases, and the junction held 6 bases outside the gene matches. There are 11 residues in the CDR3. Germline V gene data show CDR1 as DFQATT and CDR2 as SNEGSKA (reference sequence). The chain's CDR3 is CSAVTGFEQYF. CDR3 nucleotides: TGCAGTGCCGTGACAGGGTTTGAGCAGTACTTC.

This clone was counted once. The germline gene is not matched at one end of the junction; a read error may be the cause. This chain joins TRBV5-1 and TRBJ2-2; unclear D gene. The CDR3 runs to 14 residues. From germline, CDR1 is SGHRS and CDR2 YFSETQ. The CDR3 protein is CASSLAVATGELFF. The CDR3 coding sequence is TGCGCCAGCAGCTTGGCCGTGGCTACCGGTGAGCTGTTTTTT.

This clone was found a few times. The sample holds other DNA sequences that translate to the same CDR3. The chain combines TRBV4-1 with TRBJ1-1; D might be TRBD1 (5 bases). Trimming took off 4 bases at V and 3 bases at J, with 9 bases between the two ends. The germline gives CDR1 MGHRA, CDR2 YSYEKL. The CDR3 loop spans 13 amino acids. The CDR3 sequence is CASSPRGDTEAFF. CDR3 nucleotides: TGCGCCAGCAGCCCTAGGGGTGACACTGAAGCTTTCTTT.

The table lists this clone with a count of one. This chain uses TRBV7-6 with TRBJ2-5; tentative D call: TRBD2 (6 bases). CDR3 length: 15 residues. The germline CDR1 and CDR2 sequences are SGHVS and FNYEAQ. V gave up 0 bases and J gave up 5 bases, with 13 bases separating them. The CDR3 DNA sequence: TGTGCCAGCAGCTTAGCGCCGGAGGGGTTGGAGACCCAGTACTTC. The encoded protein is CASSLAPEGLETQYF.

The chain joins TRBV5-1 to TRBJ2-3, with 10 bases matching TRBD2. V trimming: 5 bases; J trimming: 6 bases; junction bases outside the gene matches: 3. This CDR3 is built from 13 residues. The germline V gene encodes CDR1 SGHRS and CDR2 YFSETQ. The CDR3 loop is CASRGGLADTQYF. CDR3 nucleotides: TGCGCCAGCAGGGGGGGACTAGCGGATACGCAGTATTTT.

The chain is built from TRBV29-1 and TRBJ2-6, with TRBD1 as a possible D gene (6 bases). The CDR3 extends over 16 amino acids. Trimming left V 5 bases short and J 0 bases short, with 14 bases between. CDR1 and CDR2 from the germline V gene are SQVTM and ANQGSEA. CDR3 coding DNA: TGCAGCGTTACCCGGGACACGGACTCTGGGGCCAACGTCCTGACTTTC. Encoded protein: CSVTRDTDSGANVLTF.

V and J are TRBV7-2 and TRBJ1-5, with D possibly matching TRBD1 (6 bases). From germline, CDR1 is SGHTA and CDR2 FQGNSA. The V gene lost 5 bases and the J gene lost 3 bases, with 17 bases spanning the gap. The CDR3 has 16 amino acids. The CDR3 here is CASSPHHRDNNQPQHF. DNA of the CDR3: TGTGCCAGCAGCCCCCATCACCGGGACAACAATCAGCCCCAGCATTTT. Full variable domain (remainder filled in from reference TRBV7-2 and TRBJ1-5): GAGVSQSPSNKVTEKGKDVELRCDPISGHTALYWYRQSLGQGLEFLIYFQGNSAPDKSGLPSDRFSAERTGGSVSTLTIQRTQQEDSAVYLCASSPHHRDNNQPQHFGDGTRLSIL.

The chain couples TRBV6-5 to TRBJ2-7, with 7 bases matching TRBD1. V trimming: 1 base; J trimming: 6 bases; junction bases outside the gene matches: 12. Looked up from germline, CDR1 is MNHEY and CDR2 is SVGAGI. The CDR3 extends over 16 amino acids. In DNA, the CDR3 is TGTGCCAGCAGTTACTATTCAAGGACAGGACCTCGCGAGCAGTACTTC. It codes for CASSYYSRTGPREQYF.

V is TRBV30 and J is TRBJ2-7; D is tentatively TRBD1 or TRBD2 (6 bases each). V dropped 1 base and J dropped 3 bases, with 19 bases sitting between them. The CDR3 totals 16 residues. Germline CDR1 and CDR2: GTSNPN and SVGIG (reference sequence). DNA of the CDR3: TGTGCCTGGAGTGGAAGGGGGGCGGACTTTAGCTACGAGCAGTACTTC. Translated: CAWSGRGADFSYEQYF.

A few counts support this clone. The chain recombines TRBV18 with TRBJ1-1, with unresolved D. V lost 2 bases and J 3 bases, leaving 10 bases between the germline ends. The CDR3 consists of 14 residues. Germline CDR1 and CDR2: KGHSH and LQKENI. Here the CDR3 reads CASSPELRDTEAFF. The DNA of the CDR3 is TGTGCCAGCTCACCAGAGCTTCGGGACACTGAAGCTTTCTTT.